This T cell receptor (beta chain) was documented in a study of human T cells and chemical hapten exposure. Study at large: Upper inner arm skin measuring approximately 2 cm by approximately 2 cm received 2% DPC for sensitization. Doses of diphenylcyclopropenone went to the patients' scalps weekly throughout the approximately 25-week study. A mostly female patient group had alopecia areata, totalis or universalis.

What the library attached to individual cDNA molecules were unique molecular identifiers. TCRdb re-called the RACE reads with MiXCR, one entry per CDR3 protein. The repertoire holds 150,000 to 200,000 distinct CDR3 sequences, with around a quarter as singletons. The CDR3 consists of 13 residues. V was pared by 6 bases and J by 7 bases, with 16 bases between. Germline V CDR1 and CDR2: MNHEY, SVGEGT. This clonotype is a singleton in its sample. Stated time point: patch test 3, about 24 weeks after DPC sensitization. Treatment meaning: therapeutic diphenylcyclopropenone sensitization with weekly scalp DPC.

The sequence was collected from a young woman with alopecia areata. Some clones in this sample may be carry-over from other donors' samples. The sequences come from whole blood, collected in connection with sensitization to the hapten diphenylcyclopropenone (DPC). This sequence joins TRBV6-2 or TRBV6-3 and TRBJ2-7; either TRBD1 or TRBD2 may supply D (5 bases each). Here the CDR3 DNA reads TGTGCCAGCAGCCAACCGGGGCGAGAAGAGCAGTACTTC. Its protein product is CASSQPGREEQYF.